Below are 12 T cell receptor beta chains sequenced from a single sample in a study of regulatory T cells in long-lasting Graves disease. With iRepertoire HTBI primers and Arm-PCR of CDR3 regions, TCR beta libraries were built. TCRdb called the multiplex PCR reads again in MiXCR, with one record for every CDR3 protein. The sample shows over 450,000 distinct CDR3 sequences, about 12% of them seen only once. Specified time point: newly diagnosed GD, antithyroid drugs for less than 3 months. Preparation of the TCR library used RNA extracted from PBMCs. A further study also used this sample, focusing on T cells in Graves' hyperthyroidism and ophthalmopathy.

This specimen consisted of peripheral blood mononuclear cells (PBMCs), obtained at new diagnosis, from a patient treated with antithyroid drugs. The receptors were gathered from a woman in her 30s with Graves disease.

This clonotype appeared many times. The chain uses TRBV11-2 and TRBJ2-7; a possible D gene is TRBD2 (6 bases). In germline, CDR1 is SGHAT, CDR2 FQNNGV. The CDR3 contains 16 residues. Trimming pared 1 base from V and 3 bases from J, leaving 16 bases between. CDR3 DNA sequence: TGTGCCAGCAGCTTAGGGCCTGGAGGGGCGTTCTACGAGCAGTACTTC. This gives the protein CASSLGPGGAFYEQYF.

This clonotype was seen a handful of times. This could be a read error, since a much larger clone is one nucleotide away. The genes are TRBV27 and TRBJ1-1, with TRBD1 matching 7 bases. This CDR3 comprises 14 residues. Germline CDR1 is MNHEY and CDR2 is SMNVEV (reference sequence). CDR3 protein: CANSEGRGYTEAFF. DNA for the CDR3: TGTGCCAACAGTGAGGGCAGGGGGTACACTGAAGCTTTCTTT.

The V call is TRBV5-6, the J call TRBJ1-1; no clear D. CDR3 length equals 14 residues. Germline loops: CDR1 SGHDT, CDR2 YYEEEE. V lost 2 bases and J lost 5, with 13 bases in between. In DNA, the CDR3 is TGTGCCAGCAGCTTTCCGGCGGTGGATACTGAAGCTTTCTTT. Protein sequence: CASSFPAVDTEAFF.

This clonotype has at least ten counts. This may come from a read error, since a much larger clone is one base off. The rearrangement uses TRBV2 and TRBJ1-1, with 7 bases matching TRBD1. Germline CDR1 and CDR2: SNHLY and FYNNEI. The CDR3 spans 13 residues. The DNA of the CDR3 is TGTGCCACGGGACAGTTTATCAACACTGAAGCTTCCTTT. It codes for CATGQFINTEASF. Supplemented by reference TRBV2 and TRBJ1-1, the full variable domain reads EPEVTQTPSHQVTQMGQEVILRCVPISNHLYFYWYRQILGQKVEFLVSFYNNEISEKSEIFDDQFSVERPDGSNFTLKIRSTKLEDSAMYFCATGQFINTEASFGQGTRLTVV.

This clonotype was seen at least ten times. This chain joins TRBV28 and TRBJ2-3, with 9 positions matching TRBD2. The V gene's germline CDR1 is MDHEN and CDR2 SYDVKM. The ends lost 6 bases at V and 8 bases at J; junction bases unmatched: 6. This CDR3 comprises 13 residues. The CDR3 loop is CASSLLAGRTQYF. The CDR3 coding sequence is TGTGCCAGCAGCCTACTAGCGGGCCGTACGCAGTATTTT.

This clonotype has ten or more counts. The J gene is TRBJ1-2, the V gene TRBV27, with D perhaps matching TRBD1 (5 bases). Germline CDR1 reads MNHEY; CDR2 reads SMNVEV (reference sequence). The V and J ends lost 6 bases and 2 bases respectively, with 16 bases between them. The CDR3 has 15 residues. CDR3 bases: TGTGCCAGCAGCTTAGGATCGGGGGACAACTATGGCTACACCTTC. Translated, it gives CASSLGSGDNYGYTF.

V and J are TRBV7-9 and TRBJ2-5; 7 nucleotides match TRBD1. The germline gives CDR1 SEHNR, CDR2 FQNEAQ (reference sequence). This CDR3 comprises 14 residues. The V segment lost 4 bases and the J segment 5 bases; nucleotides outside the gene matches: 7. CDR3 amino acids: CASSSGQQSETQYF. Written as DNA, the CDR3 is TGTGCCAGCAGCTCGGGACAGCAATCGGAGACCCAGTACTTC.

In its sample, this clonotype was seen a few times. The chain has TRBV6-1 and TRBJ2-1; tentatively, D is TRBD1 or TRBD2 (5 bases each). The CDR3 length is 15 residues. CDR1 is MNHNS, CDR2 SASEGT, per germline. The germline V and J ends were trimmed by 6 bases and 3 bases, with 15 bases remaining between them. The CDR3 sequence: CASSPLGTYYNEQFF. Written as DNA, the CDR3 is TGTGCCAGCAGCCCCTTAGGGACCTACTACAATGAGCAGTTCTTC.

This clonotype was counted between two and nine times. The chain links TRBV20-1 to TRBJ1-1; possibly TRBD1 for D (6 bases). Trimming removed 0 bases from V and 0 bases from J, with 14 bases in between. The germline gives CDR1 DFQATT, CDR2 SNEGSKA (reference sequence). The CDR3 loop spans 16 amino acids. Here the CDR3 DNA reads TGCAGTGCTAGAGACCCCCGGAGGGACATGAACACTGAAGCTTTCTTT. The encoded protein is CSARDPRRDMNTEAFF.

The CDR3 DNA is TGTGCCAGCAGCGTAGAGGGGAAAAAACTGTTTTTT. It codes for CASSVEGKKLFF. The J gene is TRBJ1-4, the V gene TRBV9; the D gene is possibly TRBD1 (5 bases). The germline V gene encodes CDR1 SGDLS and CDR2 YYNGEE. V lost 0 bases, J lost 9 bases, and 6 bases lay in between. The CDR3 length is 12 residues.

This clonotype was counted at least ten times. Here the CDR3 reads CASSVQRGRRGFAGTDTQYF. The CDR3 nucleotides are TGTGCCAGCAGCGTACAGCGGGGGAGGAGGGGGTTCGCGGGCACAGATACGCAGTATTTT. This chain uses TRBV6-1 with TRBJ2-3; TRBD2 aligns across 8 bases. The germline V gene has CDR1 MNHNS and CDR2 SASEGT. V shed 6 bases and J 1 base; nucleotides not matched to a gene: 21. The CDR3 length is 20 residues.

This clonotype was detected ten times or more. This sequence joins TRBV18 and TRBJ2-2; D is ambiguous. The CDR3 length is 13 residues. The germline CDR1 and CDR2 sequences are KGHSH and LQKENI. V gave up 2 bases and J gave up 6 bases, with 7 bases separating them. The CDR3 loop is CASSPGFSGELFF. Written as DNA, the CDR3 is TGTGCCAGCTCACCAGGTTTTTCCGGGGAGCTGTTTTTT.